The 25 T cell receptor beta chains below come from one sample, sequenced in a study of blood T cell repertoires in COVID-19. Produced via immunoSEQ multiplex PCR; TCRdb's table is partial and in-frame only. This sample carries around 300,000 clones, around 85% of them seen once, and the ten largest clones take approximately 11%. The sequenced material came from peripheral blood. All receptors come from a woman aged 65 to 85 with acute or convalescent COVID-19.

The rearrangement joins TRBV19 to TRBJ1-2; D perhaps matches TRBD1 (5 bases). This CDR3 region has 14 residues. Deletions cut 6 bases from V and 4 bases from J, with 15 bases between. CDR1 is LNHDA, CDR2 SQIVND, per germline (reference sequence). CDR3 coding DNA: TGTGCCAGTAGGGAGACAGATCCCCGCTATGGCTACACCTTC. Its translation is CASRETDPRYGYTF.

The chain recombines TRBV6-5 with TRBJ1-2; 7 bases fit TRBD1. Germline values: CDR1 MNHEY, CDR2 SVGAGI. The ends lost 8 bases at V and 5 bases at J; junction bases unmatched: 8. The CDR3 is 13 residues long. CDR3 sequence reads: CASRIVGQYGYTF. As DNA, the CDR3 is TGTGCCAGCCGTATTGTGGGACAGTATGGCTACACCTTC.

The chain couples TRBV3-1 (or the pseudogene TRBV3-2) to TRBJ1-2, with a tentative D call TRBD1 (6 bases). Germline V gene lookup returns CDR1 LGHDT and CDR2 YNNKEL (reference sequence). The CDR3 runs to 13 residues. V was cut by 5 bases and J by 5 bases, with 12 bases left in between. The CDR3 sequence is CASSTTGSYGYTF. Written as DNA, the CDR3 is TGTGCCAGCAGCACCACAGGGTCATATGGCTACACCTTC.

The V gene is TRBV10-1, the J gene TRBJ1-3, with a possible D match to TRBD1 (5 bases). This CDR3 contains 15 residues. Germline assignment: CDR1 WNHNN and CDR2 SYGVQD (reference sequence). Trimming pared 4 bases from V and 2 bases from J, leaving 12 bases between. The CDR3 DNA reads as TGCGCCAGCAGTGGGGGGGGGTTTCCTGGAAACACCATATATTTT. Translating it yields CASSGGGFPGNTIYF.

The chain is built from TRBV3-1 (or the pseudogene TRBV3-2) and TRBJ1-2; D is undetermined. The ends were cut back, 2 bases at V and 6 bases at J, with 10 bases in the middle. The CDR3 runs to 13 residues. CDR1 LGHDT and CDR2 YNNKEL come from the germline V gene (reference sequence). The chain's CDR3 is CASSQPGFNGYTF. The CDR3 nucleotides are TGTGCCAGCAGCCAACCAGGATTTAATGGCTACACCTTC.

The CDR3 DNA is TGTGCCAGCAGCTTGGGACAGGGTAACGACGAGCAGTACTTC. It translates to CASSLGQGNDEQYF. The chain carries TRBV7-3 and TRBJ2-7; 9 bases fit TRBD1. CDR3 length: 14 amino acids. V trimming: 3 bases; J trimming: 5 bases; junction bases outside the gene matches: 5. Germline CDR1 SGHTA, CDR2 FQGTGA.

A word on this clone: An end of the junction differs from the germline gene, which may be a read error. The chain employs TRBV2 and TRBJ2-7; tentative D call: TRBD2 (5 bases). Germline assignment: CDR1 SNHLY and CDR2 FYNNEI. The CDR3 runs to 12 residues. The CDR3 sequence is CAGEGSSHEQYF. CDR3 DNA: TGTGCCGGGGAAGGGAGCTCCCACGAGCAGTACTTC.

J is TRBJ1-5 and V is TRBV10-1; possibly TRBD1 for D (5 bases). This CDR3 contains 15 residues. V was cut by 8 bases and J by 3 bases, with 17 bases left in between. The germline V gene has CDR1 WNHNN and CDR2 SYGVQD (reference sequence). For the CDR3, the DNA is TGCGCCAGCCCCTCCCCGGGGGGATACAATCAGCCCCAGCATTTT. It translates to CASPSPGGYNQPQHF.

This sequence joins TRBV30 and TRBJ1-1, with D maybe TRBD1 (6 bases). The CDR3 spans 13 residues. The V and J ends lost 6 bases and 10 bases respectively, with 21 bases between them. Germline V gene lookup returns CDR1 GTSNPN and CDR2 SVGIG (reference sequence). Written as DNA, the CDR3 is TGTGCCTGCCCCGCTACAGGGACCGCCGTAGCTTTCTTT. This gives the protein CACPATGTAVAFF.

This clone was detected once. The chain combines TRBV5-4 with TRBJ2-6; tentatively, D is TRBD2 (6 bases). Trimming pared 0 bases from V and 4 bases from J, leaving 11 bases between. CDR3 length: 16 amino acids. Germline lookup yields CDR1 SGHNT and CDR2 YYREEE (reference sequence). The CDR3 region has the DNA TGTGCCAGCAGCTTGGGGAGGGCAGCCGGGGCCAACGTCCTGACTTTC. Its protein is CASSLGRAAGANVLTF.

The chain couples TRBV19 to TRBJ2-6; TRBD1 matches at 8 bases. CDR1 and CDR2 (germline): LNHDA, SQIVND (reference sequence). This CDR3 has 15 residues. The V segment lost 6 bases and the J segment 0 bases; nucleotides outside the gene matches: 1. CDR3 sequence: CASRTGGSGANVLTF. The CDR3, as DNA: TGTGCCAGTAGAACAGGGGGCTCTGGGGCCAACGTCCTGACTTTC. The full variable domain, with the rest looked up from reference TRBV19 and TRBJ2-6, is DGGITQSPKYLFRKEGQNVTLSCEQNLNHDAMYWYRQDPGQGLRLIYYSQIVNDFQKGDIAEGYSVSREKKESFPLTVTSAQKNPTAFYLCASRTGGSGANVLTFGAGSRLTVL.

The chain recombines TRBV6-5 with TRBJ1-2; D remains unclear. Germline CDR1 MNHEY, CDR2 SVGAGI. There are 13 residues in the CDR3. Trimming took off 0 bases at V and 5 bases at J, with 7 bases between the two ends. The CDR3: CASSYSGFYGYTF. In nucleotides, the CDR3 is TGTGCCAGCAGTTACTCCGGGTTTTATGGCTACACCTTC.

This sequence joins TRBV3-1 (or the pseudogene TRBV3-2) and TRBJ2-7; 11 bases fit TRBD1. Unmatched junction bases numbered 19, after V lost 3 bases and J lost 6 bases. Germline V gives CDR1 LGHDT, CDR2 YNNKEL (reference sequence). The CDR3 contains 19 residues. DNA for the CDR3: TGTGCCAGCAGCCACCGAAGTAACCCGGGACAGGGGGGACGGCTCGAGCAGTACTTC. Encoded protein: CASSHRSNPGQGGRLEQYF.

The chain recombines TRBV3-1 (or the pseudogene TRBV3-2) with TRBJ2-2; 8 nucleotides align to TRBD2. V lost 8 bases, J lost 4 bases, and 9 bases stayed unmatched. This CDR3 has 15 amino acids. Germline-derived CDR1 and CDR2 are LGHDT and YNNKEL (reference sequence). CDR3 sequence (DNA): TGTGCCAGCGCCACCGGGACTAGACTCACCGGGGAGCTGTTTTTT. This encodes CASATGTRLTGELFF.

In DNA form, the CDR3 reads TGTGCCAGTATTTCGGGATGGGGCTATGGCTACACCTTC. Its protein is CASISGWGYGYTF. The genes are TRBV19 and TRBJ1-2; D not certain. The CDR3 has 13 residues. The germline V gene has CDR1 LNHDA and CDR2 SQIVND (reference sequence). Trimming took 7 bases from V and 4 from J, leaving 13 bases between them.

The chain joins TRBV4-1 to TRBJ1-5; D is ambiguous. The V and J ends lost 1 base and 10 bases respectively, with 23 bases between them. CDR1 is MGHRA and CDR2 is YSYEKL in the germline V gene. The CDR3 consists of 17 residues. The CDR3 DNA is TGCGCCAGCAGCCAAGTGGTGAATTTTGAGGCGGTCGGTCCCCAGCATTTT. Translation: CASSQVVNFEAVGPQHF.

The V gene is TRBV5-1, the J gene TRBJ1-1; 7 bases line up with TRBD1. The CDR3 consists of 15 residues. Germline assignment: CDR1 SGHRS and CDR2 YFSETQ. Unmatched junction bases numbered 7, after V lost 2 bases and J lost 3 bases. The CDR3 loop reads CASSLYAGGDTEAFF. The CDR3 bases are TGCGCCAGCAGCTTATACGCAGGGGGAGACACTGAAGCTTTCTTT.

V gene TRBV28 combines with J gene TRBJ1-2; D call uncertain. Germline V CDR1 and CDR2: MDHEN, SYDVKM. V was shortened by 4 bases and J by 3 bases, with 9 bases between the two germline ends. The CDR3 is made up of 13 amino acids. DNA for the CDR3: TGTGCCAGCAGTTCCACAGTCTACTATGGCTACACCTTC. Its protein is CASSSTVYYGYTF.

V is TRBV11-2 and J is TRBJ2-5; possibly TRBD2 for D (6 bases). Between the trimmed V and J ends, which lost 5 bases and 5 bases, there was a span of 15 bases. The CDR3 loop spans 14 amino acids. Germline V CDR1 and CDR2: SGHAT, FQNNGV. The CDR3 protein is CASSISGGSETQYF. CDR3 coding DNA: TGTGCCAGCAGCATCTCCGGGGGTTCCGAGACCCAGTACTTC.

The genes are TRBV7-3 and TRBJ2-7; maybe TRBD1 (6 bases). Trimming shortened V by 4 bases and J by 9 bases, and 16 bases separated the two germline ends. Germline V gene lookup returns CDR1 SGHTA and CDR2 FQGTGA. This CDR3 is 13 amino acids long. CDR3 residues: CASSSGTTPRQYF. Written as DNA, the CDR3 is TGTGCCAGCAGCTCAGGGACAACTCCTAGGCAGTACTTC.

Details on this clone: Other DNA sequences within the sample encode an identical CDR3. The V gene is TRBV7-8, the J gene TRBJ1-5, with D perhaps matching TRBD1 (5 bases). V was cut by 3 bases and J by 4 bases, with 7 bases left in between. Germline lookup yields CDR1 SGHVS and CDR2 FQNEAQ. The CDR3 has 13 amino acids. The CDR3 DNA sequence: TGTGCCAGCAGCTTGGGGCAGAATCAGCCCCAGCATTTT. Translation: CASSLGQNQPQHF.

This chain connects TRBV18 to TRBJ2-7, with 10 bases lining up with TRBD1. Germline V lookup: CDR1 KGHSH, CDR2 LQKENI. This CDR3 spans 13 amino acids. J was trimmed by 5 bases and V by 6 bases; bases with no gene match: 4. CDR3 in amino acids: CASSTGTGDEQYF. The CDR3 DNA reads as TGTGCCAGCTCGACCGGGACAGGGGACGAGCAGTACTTC.

A few counts support this clone. The chain carries TRBV7-7 and TRBJ1-3; D call uncertain. Trimming stripped 5 bases from V and 4 bases from J, with 9 bases between. CDR1 is SSHAT and CDR2 is FNYEAQ in the germline V gene (reference sequence). This CDR3 has 13 amino acids. The CDR3: CASSQEVGNTIYF. The CDR3 DNA is TGTGCCAGCAGCCAGGAGGTCGGAAACACCATATATTTT.

The chain is built from TRBV11-3 and TRBJ2-7; D may be TRBD1 (5 bases). V shed 3 bases and J shed 1 base, with 7 bases lying between them. CDR1 and CDR2 (germline): SGHNT, YENEEA. CDR3 length: 13 residues. The CDR3 sequence is CASSLQGSYEQYF. CDR3 DNA sequence: TGTGCCAGCAGCTTGCAGGGTTCCTACGAGCAGTACTTC.

This chain connects TRBV3-1 (or the pseudogene TRBV3-2) to TRBJ2-6, with 8 bases lining up with TRBD1. The germline gives CDR1 LGHDT, CDR2 YNNKEL (reference sequence). Trimming removed 4 bases from V and 2 bases from J; junction bases left unmatched: 10. The CDR3 consists of 18 residues. The chain's CDR3 is CASSPLTGGRAGANVLTF. The DNA for the CDR3 is TGTGCCAGCAGCCCGTTAACAGGGGGAAGGGCTGGGGCCAACGTCCTGACTTTC.